This T cell receptor (beta chain) was recovered during a study of shared clonotypes between healthy human individuals (dated by TCRdb to 2020 to 2021). Background for the entire study: The cohort included three men and two women between 18 and 49 years of age. For each donor, CD4 naive and CD4 memory were each given three plates, CD8 naive was given two plates, and CD8 memory was given one plate. To estimate repertoire size and how much clonotype sharing occurs between individuals, the study deeply sequenced the blood TCR repertoires of roughly 5 healthy adults. To increase sequencing depth and limit assay-specific biases, TCR repertoire library preparation and sequencing were carried out by different laboratories using diverse techniques. Leukapheresis yielded between about 0.85 and 10 billion PBMCs per donor. What the study reported, not specific to this receptor: Larger estimated clonotype richness was generally found for naive subsets than for memory subsets. The genetic and exposure-history diversity represented was limited by the small number of donors. Compared with non-shared clonotypes, the clonotypes found in all four sorted-subset donors had higher generation probabilities. Approximately 5% of naive CD4, 3.5% of naive CD8, roughly 2.5% of memory CD4, and 0.4% of memory CD8 clonotypes were shared across a handful of donors. Even with the large sequencing depth, rarefaction of the sorted-subset datasets indicated that sequencing was incomplete. Pairwise subsampling led to the expectation that sequencing depth would affect the degree of clonotype sharing among donors. Sampling was limited to blood, and TCR repertoires in tissue likely differ from TCR repertoires in blood.

The donors were healthy, HIV-negative adults who had no recently reported acute infections or vaccinations. Only Caucasian adults living in Nashville, Tennessee, USA were represented among the donors. Magnetic negative selection was used to enrich CD4+ T cells, after which naive cells were positively selected on CD45RA and the negative fraction became the memory subset. Blood was collected by leukapheresis, and PBMCs were isolated by Ficoll-Histopaque density gradient centrifugation and then cryopreserved in liquid nitrogen vapor phase. Analytical flow cytometry was used to check the purity and quantity of each magnetically sorted T cell population. From each sorted fraction, genomic DNA was isolated and quantified by UV absorbance on a Nanodrop 2000c. Note on this clone: Its antigen is unknown. No much larger clone is present one base from it, and per-base qualities are unavailable.

Trimming accounts for 4 bases at V and 7 bases at J, while the number of junction bases matched to no gene is 12. CDR1 and CDR2 are read off the germline V gene (reference sequence) as MNHEY and SMNVEV. The CDR3 sequence holds 16 residues, the cysteine and phenylalanine included. Left in the record is the CDR3 DNA by itself, 48 bases read in frame from the first base. TCR CDR3 regions were amplified from genomic DNA by multiplex PCR using the deep immunoSEQ assay. Extracted genomic DNA from each cell subset was spread evenly across all wells of several immunoSEQ 96-well plates, with each plate serving as a replicate. For sorted subsets, around 0.2 ug genomic DNA, equal to 30,000 or so T cell genomes, was loaded into each replicate PCR. The purified libraries were quantified using a Qubit 3.0 fluorometer, sized with a Bioanalyzer 2100, and then quantified again using the KAPA Library Quantification kit. Every immunoSEQ 96-well plate was sequenced on a separate single-read 150-cycle Illumina NextSeq 550 flow cell. As for the original processing: Because only junctional sequences without quality scores were contained in the immunoSEQ output, filtering matching that applied to full-length reads could not be performed. To assign V/J genes and CDR3, sequences were annotated against IMGT germline references using PyIR, a Python wrapper for IgBLAST v1.9. Reads were removed for weak V/J assignments (E-value above 1e-6), missing CDR3, stop codons, out-of-frame junctions, or ambiguous translated residues. A V3J clonotype was defined by an identical inferred V gene, J gene, and CDR3 amino acid sequence. Percentage overlap between repertoires was calculated by dividing the number of shared unique clonotypes by the size of the smaller repertoire. Repertoire richness was assessed with RTK rarefaction, the Chao1 estimator, and Recon v2.1 estimates of unobserved clonotypes. For all TCRbeta clonotypes obtained by the gDNA method from a handful of donors, generation probabilities were computed with OLGA. Held by TCRdb, this immuneACCESS table contains in-frame sequences only and omits some clones. Under half of the omission traces to an unresolved V gene where checked; the cause of the rest is unknown. D and trimming come from the DNA, and the V and J calls and clone size come from that table. The sample includes roughly 1.5 million clones, with under 99% observed a single time. Of the sample, roughly 0.4% is held by the ten largest clones.

The sequence derives from a man in his thirties or forties in good health. The rearranged chain carries TRBV27 and TRBJ2-2; TRBD2 matches 7 bases in the middle. Sequenced sample: naive CD4+ T cells sorted from blood. In the paper's terms, the cell subset or site label means: CD45RA+ positively selected. The nucleotide sequence reads as follows: TGTGCCAGCAGTTATCTTCTGGGAGGGCCATTCGGGGAGCTGTTTTTT. It translates as CASSYLLGGPFGELFF.